These 8 T cell receptor beta chains came from one sample sequenced in a study of molecular identifiers for immune sequencing clone quantification. TCRdb passed the PCR reads through MiXCR, listing each CDR3 protein once. The repertoire holds a few hundred thousand distinct CDR3 sequences, with approximately 25% as singletons. The sequenced sample was naive CD8+ T cells from blood, with Jurkat cell RNA spiked in. Subset of the sample: FACS-sorted CD8+CD4-CCR7+CD45RA+ naive T cells. The receptors come from a human donor in good health. Some libraries in this study had Jurkat cell RNA spiked in.

This clonotype was seen a single time. A read error may account for a junction end that differs from germline. This chain connects TRBV27 to TRBJ2-2, with D possibly matching TRBD2 (6 bases). CDR1 and CDR2 from the germline V gene are MNHEY and SMNVEV (reference sequence). CDR3 length: 13 residues. CDR3 coding DNA: TGTGCCAGCAGTTTATATGTGGGCGGGGAGCTGTCTTTT. Translation: CASSLYVGGELSF.

A remark on this clonotype: It may be a read error: a sequence one base away is much more abundant. The gene calls are TRBV14 and TRBJ2-7; no definite D call. The CDR3 runs 15 residues. Germline lookup yields CDR1 SGHDN and CDR2 FVKESK. CDR3 coding DNA: TGTGCCAGCAGCCAAGGGTTCCTGTCTTACTACGAGCAGTCCTTC. As protein: CASSQGFLSYYEQSF.

The table lists this clonotype with many counts. The chain joins TRBV27 to TRBJ2-1, with 8 bases matching TRBD1. The CDR3 runs 13 residues. The germline gives CDR1 MNHEY, CDR2 SMNVEV (reference sequence). The chain's CDR3 is CGSGQGAYNEQFF. CDR3 in DNA: TGTGGGTCTGGTCAGGGGGCTTACAATGAGCAGTTCTTC.

Concerning this clonotype itself: A much larger clonotype is one base distant, so this may be a read error. This sequence joins TRBV5-1 and TRBJ2-5, with D possibly matching TRBD2 (5 bases). Germline loops: CDR1 SGHRS, CDR2 YFSETQ. This CDR3 has 13 amino acids. The DNA of the CDR3 is TGCGCCAGCAGCCGGGAAAACCAAGAGCCCCAGTACTTC. It specifies CASSRENQEPQYF.

This clonotype was found a few times. The chain employs TRBV24-1 and TRBJ1-5; no firm D call. The V and J ends lost 2 bases and 6 bases respectively, with 4 bases between them. Per germline, CDR1 KGHDR and CDR2 SFDVKD. This CDR3 contains 12 residues. The CDR3 DNA reads TGTGCCACCAGTGATTACGGTCAGCCCCAGCATTTT. It translates to CATSDYGQPQHF.

This chain links TRBV30 with TRBJ2-7; D gene ambiguous. This CDR3 is 12 amino acids long. The V end was cut by 4 bases, the J end by 6 bases, with 13 bases between. From germline, CDR1 is GTSNPN and CDR2 SVGIG (reference sequence). The CDR3: CAWTARPGEQYF. CDR3 in DNA: TGTGCCTGGACCGCTCGTCCTGGCGAGCAGTACTTC. Together with reference TRBV30 and TRBJ2-7, the CDR3 gives the full variable domain: SQTIHQWPATLVQPVGSPLSLECTVEGTSNPNLYWYRQAAGRGLQLLFYSVGIGQISSEVPQNLSASRPQDRQFILSSKKLLLSDSGFYLCAWTARPGEQYFGPGTRLTVT.

About this clonotype: A junction boundary mismatches the germline segment, possibly from a read error. The rearrangement uses TRBV6-2 or TRBV6-3 and TRBJ2-2; a possible D gene is TRBD1 (6 bases). This CDR3 is 14 amino acids long. CDR1 is MNHEY, CDR2 SVGEGT, per germline. The CDR3 loop is CASIGGSNTGELLF. The CDR3 nucleotides read TGTGCCAGCATAGGGGGTTCGAACACCGGGGAGCTGCTTTTT.

The genes are TRBV20-1 and TRBJ2-5, with 12 bases aligning to TRBD2. The CDR3 totals 17 residues. Germline V gives CDR1 DFQATT, CDR2 SNEGSKA (reference sequence). Trimming at V came to 5 bases and at J to 5 bases, leaving 15 bases not matched to a gene. Written as DNA, the CDR3 is TGCAGTGCTGCCATCCTCAGACTAGCGGGAGTGATCGAGACCCAGTACTTC. Amino acid sequence: CSAAILRLAGVIETQYF.